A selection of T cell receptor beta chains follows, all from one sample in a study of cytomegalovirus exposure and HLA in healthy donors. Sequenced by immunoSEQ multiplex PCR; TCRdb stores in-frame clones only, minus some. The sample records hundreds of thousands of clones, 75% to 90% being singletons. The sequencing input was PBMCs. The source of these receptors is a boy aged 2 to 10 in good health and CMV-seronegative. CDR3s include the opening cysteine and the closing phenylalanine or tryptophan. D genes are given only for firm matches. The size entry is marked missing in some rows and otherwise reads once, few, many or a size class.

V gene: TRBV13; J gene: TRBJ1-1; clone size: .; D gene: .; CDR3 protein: CASTPGQLTEAFF; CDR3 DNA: TGTGCCAGCACCCCCGGACAGTTGACTGAAGCTTTCTTT
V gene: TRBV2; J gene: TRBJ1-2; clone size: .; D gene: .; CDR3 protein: CASSGQTGPCGYTF; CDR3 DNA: TGTGCCAGCAGTGGACAGACTGGCCCTTGTGGCTACACCTTC
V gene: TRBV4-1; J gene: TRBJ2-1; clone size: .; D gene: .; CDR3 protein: CASSQTVTSYNEQFF; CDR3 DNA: TGCGCCAGCAGCCAGACAGTTACTTCCTACAATGAGCAGTTCTTC
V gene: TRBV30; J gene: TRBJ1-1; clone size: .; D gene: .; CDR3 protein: CASLSGSGEAFF; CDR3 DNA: TGTGCCTCCCTATCGGGTTCGGGTGAAGCTTTCTTT
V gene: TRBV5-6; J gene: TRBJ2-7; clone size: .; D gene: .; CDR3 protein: CASSLVEPPHEQYF; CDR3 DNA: TGTGCCAGCAGCTTGGTTGAGCCTCCCCACGAGCAGTACTTC
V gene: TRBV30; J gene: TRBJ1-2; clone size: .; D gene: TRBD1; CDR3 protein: CAWNRGIYGYTF; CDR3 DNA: TGTGCCTGGAACAGGGGGATCTATGGCTACACCTTC
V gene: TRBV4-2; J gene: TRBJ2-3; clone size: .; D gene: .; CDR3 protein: CASSQDRSTADTQYF; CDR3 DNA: TGTGCCAGCAGCCAAGACCGCAGTACCGCAGATACGCAGTATTTT
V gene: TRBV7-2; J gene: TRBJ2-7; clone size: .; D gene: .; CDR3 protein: CASSLLAGPSSYEQYF; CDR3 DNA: TGTGCCAGCAGCTTACTGGCAGGCCCGAGCTCCTACGAGCAGTACTTC
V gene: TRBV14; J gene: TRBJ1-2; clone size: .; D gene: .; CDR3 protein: CASSPLLGPNYGYTF; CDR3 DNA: TGTGCCAGCAGCCCCCTTCTGGGGCCAAACTATGGCTACACCTTC
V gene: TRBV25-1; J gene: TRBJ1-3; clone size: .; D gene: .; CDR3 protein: CASSEWTVNSGNTIYF; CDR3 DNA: TGTGCCAGCAGTGAATGGACAGTAAACTCTGGAAACACCATATATTTT
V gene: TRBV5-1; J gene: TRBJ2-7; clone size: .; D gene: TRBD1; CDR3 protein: CASSATGSHEQYF; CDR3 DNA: TGCGCCAGCAGCGCGACAGGGTCCCACGAGCAGTACTTC
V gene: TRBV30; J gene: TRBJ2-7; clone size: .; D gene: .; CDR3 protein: CAWSGSQGSSYEQYF; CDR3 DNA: TGTGCCTGGAGTGGGTCCCAGGGAAGCTCCTACGAGCAGTACTTC
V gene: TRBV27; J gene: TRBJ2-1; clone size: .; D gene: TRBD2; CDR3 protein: CASSRGLAGGPRYNEQFF; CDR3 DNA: TGTGCCAGCTCAAGGGGACTAGCGGGAGGCCCCAGATACAATGAGCAGTTCTTC
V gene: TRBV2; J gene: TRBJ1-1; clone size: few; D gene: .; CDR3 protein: CASRLEKNTEAFF; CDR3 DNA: TGTGCCAGCAGGTTAGAGAAGAACACTGAAGCTTTCTTT
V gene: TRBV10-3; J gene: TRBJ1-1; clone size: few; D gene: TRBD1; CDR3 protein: CAINQGDTEAFF; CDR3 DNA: TGTGCCATCAACCAGGGGGACACTGAAGCTTTCTTT
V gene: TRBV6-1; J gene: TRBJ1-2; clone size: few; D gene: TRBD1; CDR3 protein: CASSEGFGQVAKGDGYTF; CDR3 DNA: TGTGCCAGCAGTGAGGGTTTTGGACAGGTAGCCAAAGGGGATGGCTACACCTTC
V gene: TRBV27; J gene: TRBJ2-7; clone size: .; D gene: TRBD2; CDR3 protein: CASAREGEQYF; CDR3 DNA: TGTGCCAGCGCGAGGGAGGGCGAGCAGTACTTC
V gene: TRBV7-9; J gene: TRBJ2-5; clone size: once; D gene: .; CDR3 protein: CASSFQSETQYF; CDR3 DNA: TGTGCCAGCAGCTTCCAGTCAGAGACCCAGTACTTC
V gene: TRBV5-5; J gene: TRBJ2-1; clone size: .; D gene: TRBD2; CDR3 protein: CASSPGLARGGWGLGEQFF; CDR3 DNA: TGTGCCAGCAGCCCGGGACTAGCCAGGGGGGGATGGGGGTTAGGGGAGCAGTTCTTC
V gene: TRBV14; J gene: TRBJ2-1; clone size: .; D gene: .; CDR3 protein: CASSLISGNNEQFF; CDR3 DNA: TGTGCCAGCAGCCTTATTAGCGGAAACAATGAGCAGTTCTTC
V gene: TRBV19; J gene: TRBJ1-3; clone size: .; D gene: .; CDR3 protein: CASSGGVGAGNTIYF; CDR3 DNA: TGTGCCAGTAGTGGCGGAGTAGGAGCTGGAAACACCATATATTTT
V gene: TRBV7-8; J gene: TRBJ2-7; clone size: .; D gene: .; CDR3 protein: CASSPTGSYEQYF; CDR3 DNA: TGTGCCAGCAGCCCTACTGGTTCCTACGAGCAGTACTTC
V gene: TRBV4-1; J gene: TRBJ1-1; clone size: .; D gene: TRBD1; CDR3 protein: CASSQDRSQGALDTEAFF; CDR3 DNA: TGCGCCAGCAGCCAAGATAGGTCGCAGGGGGCGCTGGACACTGAAGCTTTCTTT